This TCR beta chain was observed in a study of OX40 agonist ivuxolimab in advanced cancers. Data came from immunoSEQ multiplex PCR; TCRdb stores just in-frame clones and leaves some out. The table lists about 110,000 clones, roughly nine tenths of them singletons. The length of the CDR3 is 13 residues. Between the trimmed V and J ends, which lost 2 bases and 4 bases, there was a span of 8 bases. CDR1 and CDR2 (germline): MNHEY, SMNVEV (reference sequence). This clone occurred once. The starting material was CD4+ or CD8+ T cells sorted from blood, obtained in a trial of the OX40 agonist ivuxolimab. The origin of this receptor is an adult with an advanced solid tumor such as melanoma, head and neck, liver or kidney cancer. The genes are TRBV27 and TRBJ2-5; no clear D. Here the CDR3 DNA reads TGTGCCAGCAGTTTACGAGTGGGAGAGACCCAGTACTTC. It codes for CASSLRVGETQYF.